The 16 T cell receptor beta chains given below trace back to one sample, sequenced in a study of regulatory T cells in long-lasting Graves disease. Arm-PCR of CDR3 regions and iRepertoire HTBI primers were used to build TCR beta libraries. TCRdb analysed the multiplex PCR reads with MiXCR anew, one entry per CDR3 protein. The sample lists more than 300,000 distinct CDR3 sequences; less than 30% were seen once. Time point here: persistent/refractory GD, antithyroid drugs over 5 years with positive TRAb. There was RNA extracted from PBMCs, and the TCR library was made from it. The sample consisted of peripheral blood mononuclear cells (PBMCs), taken when the disease was refractory, from a patient treated with antithyroid drugs. The receptors come from a woman aged 40 to 50 with Graves disease.

This chain links TRBV4-1 with TRBJ2-7; 7 bases agree with TRBD2. Germline V gene data show CDR1 as MGHRA and CDR2 as YSYEKL. J gave up 2 bases and V 1 base, and 5 bases lay outside the gene matches. The CDR3 runs 15 residues. CDR3: CASSQGEGMAYEQYF. The CDR3 nucleotides read TGCGCCAGCAGCCAAGGGGAGGGAATGGCCTACGAGCAGTACTTC.

The sample holds many counts of this clonotype. The V and J genes are TRBV19 and TRBJ1-1, with 7 nucleotides matching TRBD1. V shed 1 base and J 7 bases; nucleotides not matched to a gene: 6. CDR3 length: 14 residues. Germline V gene sequence: CDR1 LNHDA, CDR2 SQIVND (reference sequence). CDR3 DNA sequence: TGTGCCAGTAGTATAGCTAGGGGGCCGCGTGAAGCTTTCTTT. Protein sequence: CASSIARGPREAFF.

The genes are TRBV5-1 and TRBJ2-2, with D tentatively TRBD1 or TRBD2 (6 bases each). This CDR3 contains 15 residues. Trimming left V 4 bases short and J 6 bases short, with 16 bases between. From germline, CDR1 is SGHRS and CDR2 YFSETQ. As DNA, the CDR3 is TGCGCCAGCAGCCCGGGGGCGCGGGCCGCCGGGGAGCTGTTTTTT. Amino acid sequence: CASSPGARAAGELFF.

The rearrangement joins TRBV15 to TRBJ1-1; D not resolved. V was trimmed by 0 bases and J by 7 bases, leaving 15 bases between them. Germline CDR1 and CDR2: LNHNV and YYDKDF (reference sequence). The CDR3 has 15 residues. CDR3 sequence: CATSRDRKGLGEAFF. The CDR3 DNA reads TGTGCCACCAGCAGAGATCGGAAGGGTCTGGGTGAAGCTTTCTTT.

This clonotype was found many times. The gene calls are TRBV7-9 and TRBJ1-1; D remains ambiguous. The V and J ends lost 1 base and 2 bases respectively, with 5 bases between them. This CDR3 has 13 amino acids. Germline values: CDR1 SEHNR, CDR2 FQNEAQ (reference sequence). CDR3 nucleotide sequence: TGTGCCAGCAGCTTAGACAGCAACACTGAAGCTTTCTTT. This sequence encodes CASSLDSNTEAFF. The full variable domain, rest sourced from reference TRBV7-9 and TRBJ1-1, is DTGVSQNPRHKITKRGQNVTFRCDPISEHNRLYWYRQTLGQGPEFLTYFQNEAQLEKSRLLSDRFSAERPKGSFSTLEIQRTEQGDSAMYLCASSLDSNTEAFFGQGTRLTVV.

V is TRBV28 and J is TRBJ2-1; D remains unclear. The CDR3 covers 12 residues. Between the trimmed V and J ends, which lost 6 bases and 9 bases, there was a span of 12 bases. Germline CDR1 MDHEN, CDR2 SYDVKM. The CDR3 DNA follows: TGTGCCAGCAGCTCCTTAGTGGTTGAGCAGTTCTTC. Protein: CASSSLVVEQFF.

This clonotype has at least ten counts. The V and J genes are TRBV28 and TRBJ2-7; no reliable D call. The CDR3 extends over 17 amino acids. Trimming removed 5 bases at V and 0 bases at J, with 20 bases between. Germline-derived CDR1 and CDR2 are MDHEN and SYDVKM. The CDR3 DNA reads as TGTGCCAGCAGTCCTCGATGGGGTAGCCGTAGCTCCTACGAGCAGTACTTC. Translation gives CASSPRWGSRSSYEQYF. Full variable domain (outside the CDR3, taken from reference TRBV28 and TRBJ2-7): DVKVTQSSRYLVKRTGEKVFLECVQDMDHENMFWYRQDPGLGLRLIYFSYDVKMKEKGDIPEGYSVSREKKERFSLILESASTNQTSMYLCASSPRWGSRSSYEQYFGPGTRLTVT.

This clonotype has a count of ten or more. The chain is built from TRBV28 and TRBJ1-1, with TRBD1 as a possible D gene (6 bases). V was shortened by 3 bases and J by 4 bases, with 12 bases between the two germline ends. This CDR3 region has 14 residues. Germline assignment: CDR1 MDHEN and CDR2 SYDVKM. The CDR3 sequence is CASSFPGQLTEAFF. CDR3 sequence (DNA): TGTGCCAGCAGTTTTCCCGGACAGCTCACTGAAGCTTTCTTT.

The rearrangement joins TRBV25-1 to TRBJ1-3; D is unclear. The CDR3 runs 18 residues. Trimming removed 1 base from V and 1 base from J, with 17 bases in between. The germline V gene has CDR1 MGHDK and CDR2 SYGVNS. CDR3 region: CASSELGRMTQSGNTIYF. CDR3 in DNA: TGTGCCAGCAGTGAATTGGGCAGAATGACCCAATCTGGAAACACCATATATTTT. The variable domain in full, completed from reference TRBV25-1 and TRBJ1-3, reads EADIYQTPRYLVIGTGKKITLECSQTMGHDKMYWYQQDPGMELHLIHYSYGVNSTEKGDLSSESTVSRIRTEHFPLTLESARPSHTSQYLCASSELGRMTQSGNTIYFGEGSWLTVV.

The chain carries TRBV20-1 and TRBJ2-2; TRBD1 aligns across 8 bases. The CDR3 spans 16 residues. Germline values: CDR1 DFQATT, CDR2 SNEGSKA (reference sequence). V shed 2 bases and J 6 bases; nucleotides not matched to a gene: 11. This CDR3 is CSARPPPQGAAGELFF. The CDR3, as DNA: TGCAGTGCTAGACCACCACCTCAGGGGGCGGCCGGGGAGCTGTTTTTT.

The chain recombines TRBV27 with TRBJ2-5; a weak D match, TRBD2 (5 bases). The DNA end favors TRBJ2-1, so the J call may be wrong. The CDR3 runs to 17 residues. Per the germline V gene, CDR1 is MNHEY and CDR2 is SMNVEV (reference sequence). The CDR3 DNA reads TGTGCCAGCAGTCCCCTGCGGATCGGGGTGGGATACAATGAGCAGTTCTTC. Amino acids: CASSPLRIGVGYNEQFF.

The chain recombines TRBV19 with TRBJ1-1, with unresolved D. With 5 bases removed from V and 0 bases from J, the gap between germline ends came to 13 bases. The length of the CDR3 is 15 residues. In germline, CDR1 is LNHDA, CDR2 SQIVND (reference sequence). The CDR3 here is CASSSRGDLNTEAFF. CDR3 DNA sequence: TGTGCCAGTAGTTCCAGAGGCGATTTGAACACTGAAGCTTTCTTT.

The chain uses TRBV4-1 and TRBJ2-2; the D gene is possibly TRBD2 (6 bases). The CDR3 length is 15 residues. Germline V gene data show CDR1 as MGHRA and CDR2 as YSYEKL. Trimming left V 3 bases short and J 5 bases short, with 13 bases between. The CDR3 DNA follows: TGCGCCAGCAGCCAGGGGGGACGAGGGACCGGGGAGCTGTTTTTT. Its translation: CASSQGGRGTGELFF.

This clonotype was seen ten or more times. The chain combines TRBV18 with TRBJ2-7; D tentatively reads TRBD1 or TRBD2 (5 bases each). Per germline, CDR1 KGHSH and CDR2 LQKENI. Trimming removed 3 bases from V and 7 bases from J, with 10 bases in between. This CDR3 has 12 residues. This CDR3 reads CASSPGTGEQYF. The CDR3 DNA follows: TGTGCCAGCTCACCGGGGACGGGGGAGCAGTACTTC.

This clonotype was observed a single time. The rearrangement uses TRBV29-1 and TRBJ2-7, with 8 positions matching TRBD2. Germline CDR1 reads SQVTM; CDR2 reads ANQGSEA. The CDR3 has 13 residues. J was trimmed by 2 bases and V by 5 bases; bases with no gene match: 5. CDR3 DNA sequence: TGCAGCGTTCAGACTAGCGAAGCCTACGAGCAGTACTTC. Amino acids: CSVQTSEAYEQYF.

There are many counts of this clonotype. The V call is TRBV29-1, the J call TRBJ2-5; 14 bases map to TRBD2. CDR1 and CDR2 from the germline V gene are SQVTM and ANQGSEA. The length of the CDR3 is 16 residues. V trimming: 6 bases; J trimming: 4 bases; junction bases outside the gene matches: 10. The CDR3 loop is CSVGLAGGTVGETQYF. CDR3 bases: TGCAGCGTCGGACTAGCGGGAGGTACGGTAGGAGAGACCCAGTACTTC.